This TCR beta chain was identified during a study of technical replicates of blood from several donors. The CDR3 is made up of 12 amino acids. CDR1 and CDR2 (germline): LGHNA, YNFKEQ. The V end lost 1 base, the J end lost 8 bases, and 6 bases lay between the germline ends. Some clones are missing from TCRdb's copy, which holds only in-frame ones; the method was immunoSEQ multiplex PCR. This table holds roughly 93,000 clones, 95% found once. The gene calls are TRBV4-2 and TRBJ2-1, with a possible D match to TRBD2 (5 bases). This sequence originates from a human donor in good health. Sequenced: T cells isolated from PBMCs. The CDR3 DNA follows: TGTGCCAGCAGCCAAGCGGGATATGAGCAGTTCTTC. Protein product: CASSQAGYEQFF.